These 15 T cell receptor beta chains share one sample of origin, sequenced in a study of cytotoxic CD8 clonotypes in ibrutinib-treated CLL. TCRdb keeps only in-frame clones here, not all; method: immunoSEQ multiplex PCR. The data show nearly 15,000 clones, with less than 70% seen just once and approximately 12% held by the top ten. This material consisted of PBMCs, taken before ibrutinib treatment. The origin of the receptors is a human donor with chronic lymphocytic leukemia.

The rearrangement uses TRBV21-1 and TRBJ2-1; no check of the table's D call, TRBD2, against the DNA was made. TRBV21-1 is a known pseudogene. CDR3 size: 15 residues. The CDR3 sequence: CASSVAVGLNNEQFF. CDR3 nucleotides: TGTGCCAGCAGTGTGGCCGTGGGACTGAACAATGAGCAGTTCTTC.

The chain uses TRBV25-1 and TRBJ2-5, with unresolved D. The ends were cut back, 4 bases at V and 2 bases at J, with 5 bases in the middle. The CDR3 is 12 amino acids. The germline V gene encodes CDR1 MGHDK and CDR2 SYGVNS. The CDR3 DNA follows: TGTGCCAGCAGTGCGGTACAAGAGACCCAGTACTTC. It is translated as CASSAVQETQYF.

The rearrangement uses TRBV27 and TRBJ2-2; a possible D gene is TRBD1 (6 bases). This CDR3 has 14 amino acids. Trimming stripped 1 base from V and 4 bases from J, with 7 bases between. Germline V gene data show CDR1 as MNHEY and CDR2 as SMNVEV (reference sequence). The CDR3 sequence: CASSLLGGTGELFF. The CDR3 region has the DNA TGTGCCAGCAGTTTATTAGGGGGCACCGGGGAGCTGTTTTTT.

This clone was recorded only once. The genes are TRBV5-1 and TRBJ2-2; 9 bases are a match to TRBD1. Looked up from germline, CDR1 is SGHRS and CDR2 is YFSETQ. The CDR3 spans 16 residues. Losses at the gene ends were 4 bases for V and 3 bases for J; bases not matched to a gene: 7. Here the CDR3 reads CASSDGTGIDTGELFF. In DNA form, the CDR3 reads TGCGCCAGCAGCGACGGGACAGGGATTGACACCGGGGAGCTGTTTTTT.

On this clone itself: Because the CDR3's place on the DNA is in doubt, the DNA is left out and the CDR3 is given as listed by TCRdb. The gene calls are TRBV5-4 and TRBJ2-6; the table's D call, TRBD1, was not checked against the DNA. The CDR3 has 16 residues if both end residues are counted. Germline CDR1 reads SGHNT; CDR2 reads YYREEE (reference sequence). The CDR3 reads CASSFGQGTGANVLTF.

The rearrangement joins TRBV6-1 to TRBJ2-7; 12 positions agree with TRBD2. The V gene's germline CDR1 is MNHNS and CDR2 SASEGT. CDR3 length: 13 residues. Losses at the gene ends were 7 bases for V and 7 bases for J; bases not matched to a gene: 5. The CDR3 DNA sequence: TGTGCCAGCAAGGGACTAGCGGGTAGTGAGCAGTACTTC. Encoded protein: CASKGLAGSEQYF.

The rearrangement links TRBV7-2 to TRBJ2-7; 14 nucleotides line up with TRBD2. V lost 4 bases, J lost 6 bases, and 2 bases stayed unmatched. CDR3 size: 14 residues. The V gene's germline CDR1 is SGHTA and CDR2 FQGNSA. In DNA form, the CDR3 reads TGTGCCAGCAGCTCGGGACTAGCGGGAGCCGAGCAGTACTTC. Its translation is CASSSGLAGAEQYF.

The gene calls are TRBV19 and TRBJ1-5, with a tentative D call TRBD1 (6 bases). CDR1 is LNHDA, CDR2 SQIVND, per germline (reference sequence). This CDR3 spans 15 amino acids. Trimming pared 3 bases from V and 1 base from J, leaving 10 bases between. Written as DNA, the CDR3 is TGTGCCAGTAGTATGAGGCAGGGGAGCAATCAGCCCCAGCATTTT. It yields the protein CASSMRQGSNQPQHF.

The chain has TRBV29-1 and TRBJ1-2, with D possibly matching TRBD1 (5 bases). CDR1 and CDR2 (germline): SQVTM, ANQGSEA. V lost 6 bases and J 7 bases, leaving 21 bases between the germline ends. CDR3 length: 14 residues. The CDR3 bases are TGCAGCGTCTTACCAGAGCGGGGTAGGGGTGGCTACACCTTC. Translated: CSVLPERGRGGYTF. The whole variable domain, filled in from reference TRBV29-1 and TRBJ1-2, reads SAVISQKPSRDICQRGTSLTIQCQVDSQVTMMFWYRQQPGQSLTLIATANQGSEATYESGFVIDKFPISRPNLTFSTLTVSNMSPEDSSIYLCSVLPERGRGGYTFGSGTRLTVV.

CDR3 DNA sequence: TGTGCCAGCAGCTTCGAGGGGGGAGTTGGCTACACCTTC. Protein product: CASSFEGGVGYTF. The V and J genes are TRBV7-9 and TRBJ1-2; possible D gene TRBD1, 6 bases. This CDR3 spans 13 amino acids. Trimming took 3 bases from V and 7 from J, leaving 12 bases between them. Germline V lookup: CDR1 SEHNR, CDR2 FQNEAQ (reference sequence).

This clone has a handful of counts. The chain joins TRBV7-9 to TRBJ2-5, with a weak D call TRBD2 (6 bases). CDR1 and CDR2 from the germline V gene are SEHNR and FQNEAQ (reference sequence). The V and J ends lost 3 bases and 4 bases respectively, with 18 bases between them. The CDR3 length is 16 residues. Written as DNA, the CDR3 is TGTGCCAGCAGCTTTCGACAGCCTCTGGGGGGAGAGACCCAGTACTTC. Residues: CASSFRQPLGGETQYF. Looking up the rest from reference TRBV7-9 and TRBJ2-5 gives the full variable domain: DTGVSQNPRHKITKRGQNVTFRCDPISEHNRLYWYRQTLGQGPEFLTYFQNEAQLEKSRLLSDRFSAERPKGSFSTLEIQRTEQGDSAMYLCASSFRQPLGGETQYFGPGTRLLVL.

V and J are TRBV27 and TRBJ2-1; 14 bases match TRBD2. CDR3 length equals 15 residues. The germline V gene encodes CDR1 MNHEY and CDR2 SMNVEV (reference sequence). V lost 8 bases and J lost 7; bases outside the gene matches: 7. The CDR3 DNA reads TGTGCCAGCTCCAACCGACTAGCGGGAGGGAATGAGCAGTTCTTC. It yields the protein CASSNRLAGGNEQFF.

The chain joins TRBV11-3 to TRBJ2-1; perhaps TRBD1 as D (8 bases). Per germline, CDR1 SGHNT and CDR2 YENEEA. This CDR3 comprises 16 residues. The V end was cut by 1 base, the J end by 3 bases, with 13 bases between. The CDR3 region is CASSLGGGTGYNEQFF. Here the CDR3 DNA reads TGTGCCAGCAGCTTAGGGGGGGGGACAGGCTACAATGAGCAGTTCTTC. The full variable domain, its missing parts supplied by reference TRBV11-3 and TRBJ2-1, is EAGVVQSPRYKIIEKKQPVAFWCNPISGHNTLYWYLQNLGQGPELLIRYENEEAVDDSQLPKDRFSAERLKGVDSTLKIQPAELGDSAVYLCASSLGGGTGYNEQFFGPGTRLTVL.

This chain connects TRBV18 to TRBJ1-1; 11 nucleotides line up with TRBD1. CDR3 size: 17 residues. Losses at the gene ends were 4 bases for V and 0 bases for J; bases not matched to a gene: 7. CDR1 KGHSH and CDR2 LQKENI come from the germline V gene. Written as DNA, the CDR3 is TGTGCCAGCTCACACGGGACAGGGGGTTACATGAACACTGAAGCTTTCTTT. Encoded protein: CASSHGTGGYMNTEAFF.

The chain carries TRBV6-5 and TRBJ1-2, with unresolved D. Germline lookup yields CDR1 MNHEY and CDR2 SVGAGI. V lost 4 bases, J lost 7 bases, and 7 bases lay in between. The CDR3 contains 11 residues. This CDR3 reads CASSWGFGYTF. CDR3 coding DNA: TGTGCCAGCAGTTGGGGTTTTGGCTACACCTTC.